The clone carrying this T cell receptor beta chain was detected once. Its antigen is not identified. These data are taken from a study of T cells in localized non-small cell lung cancer. Trimming stripped 5 bases from V and 1 base from J, with 11 bases between. The CDR3 has 14 residues. Germline V lookup: CDR1 SNHLY, CDR2 FYNNEI. Profiling relied on immunoSEQ multiplex PCR, and the TCRdb table lists in-frame clones only, not all of them. The data contain about 74,000 clones, approximately 84% of them singletons. Overall study findings and caveats: Higher blood T cell density went with longer overall survival. It remains possible that heterogeneity exists, since only one tumor region was sequenced.

This sample comprised peripheral blood, obtained before any cancer treatment. The receptor comes from an older female donor with stage I lung adenocarcinoma. The rearrangement links TRBV2 to TRBJ1-1, with D perhaps TRBD1 (6 bases). The CDR3 coding sequence is TGTGCCAGCAGTTCCGAAGGGGGGAACACTGAAGCTTTCTTT. As protein: CASSSEGGNTEAFF.